The TCR beta chain described here comes from a study of T cell repertoires in cytomegalovirus infection. The V gene's germline CDR1 is SGHVS and CDR2 FQNEAQ. The CDR3 is made up of 15 amino acids. V dropped 5 bases and J dropped 3; count of bases not matched to a gene: 6. A single record per CDR3 protein comes from TCRdb applying MiXCR to the reads. The sample carries approximately 500,000 distinct CDR3 sequences, more than 15% recorded once. The sequenced sample consisted of CD8+ T cells from PBMCs. The V gene is TRBV7-8, the J gene TRBJ1-3; the match to TRBD1 covers 8 bases. The receptor was isolated from a human donor in good health (CMV status not recorded). Some clones in this sample may be carry-over from other donors' samples. CDR3 coding DNA: TGTGCCAGCAGCCATGACAGGGGATATGGAAACACCATATATTTT. Translating it yields CASSHDRGYGNTIYF.